This TCR beta chain originates from a study of CD8+CD57+ T cells in acquired aplastic anemia listed by TCRdb under 2018. About the investigation overall: On average, sorted CD4+ and CD8+ cells yielded approximately 3 ug of extracted DNA, with a range of about 0.18 to 30 ug. CD8+CD57+ expansion was defined as frequency above the mean frequency observed in healthy subjects.

TCR beta VDJ combination and CDR3 sequence profiling used genomic DNA as the template. TCR repertoire sequencing was run on an Illumina HiSeq 2000. In the source study's methods: Repertoires were assessed using TRBV/TRBJ rearrangement plots, CDR3 size and DJ length profiles, and Simpson's diversity index. The most abundant DNA sequence in the deep sequencing data was taken as the immunodominant clone. CDR3 amino acid sequences were screened for sharing across subjects and compared with published repertoires and the VDJdb database. The public reads were quality trimmed at Q25 with fastp and then assembled into clones with MiXCR by TCRdb, keeping productive beta chains. Duplicate CDR3 protein sequences are folded into a single record with the most common DNA and genes. The V and J calls here are based on TCRdb, not the publication. This sample is represented by about 170,000 distinct CDR3 sequences; roughly 43% of them were singletons. The ten largest clonotypes hold around 1% of the sample.

Patients chosen for sequencing had shown expansion of CD8+CD57+ cells by flow cytometry. Every patient had a diagnosis of severe acquired aplastic anemia based on International Study of Aplastic Anemia and Agranulocytosis and Camitta criteria. No therapy had been received by the patients at the time of blood sampling. TCR repertoires of sorted CD4+ and CD8+ blood T cells from severe aplastic anemia patients and healthy subjects were deep-sequenced in the study. Patients were enrolled under clinicaltrials.gov protocols 00001620, 01623167, 00001397, 00071045, 00081523 and 00961064 in the USA. Ficoll-Paque density gradient centrifugation was used to isolate peripheral blood mononuclear cells. Before DNA was extracted, CD4+ and CD8+ T cells were sorted using either FACS or magnetic beads. CDR1 and CDR2 were assigned from the germline V gene (reference sequence) as DFQATT and SNEGSKA. Trimmed from V: 6 bases; trimmed from J: 2 bases; junction bases lacking a gene match: 5. The CDR3 runs 15 residues from the cysteine to the phenylalanine. Only the CDR3 DNA is retained, 45 bases long and in frame from the first base.

What the work shows at the level of the full study, not this receptor alone: Around 30 CD8+ CDR3 sequences were shared between patients and controls but appeared highly expressed in patients and within their immunodominant clones. Between patients and healthy controls, no significant difference in CD8+ Simpson's diversity was found (P=0.060).

There are many counts of this clonotype. Its binding antigen is unknown. No base-level quality is on record; no much larger clone is a single base apart. This TCR was recovered from a human donor with aplastic anemia. The sequenced material came from sorted CD4+, CD8+, or CD8+CD57+ T cells (not recorded which) from PBMCs. The chain joins TRBV20-1 to TRBJ2-6; 9 central nucleotides agree with TRBD1. The CDR3 reads as follows: CSAADRGTGANVLTF. The bases read TGCAGTGCAGCTGACAGGGGGACTGGGGCCAACGTCCTGACTTTC.